This T cell receptor (beta chain) was captured by sequencing in a study of Graves' ophthalmopathy and Graves' hyperthyroidism. In the study overall: Hyperthyroidism qualified as stable when ophthalmopathy did not develop within 18 months of follow-up.

V shed 4 bases, J shed 7 bases, and the junction held 8 bases outside the gene matches. This CDR3 contains 14 residues. CDR1 and CDR2 (germline): SGDLS, YYNGEE. Amplification from RNA transcripts yielded the TCR beta CDR3 regions. An initial RT-PCR round employing HTBI primers preceded a second-round multiplex PCR. TCRdb used MiXCR to reprocess the multiplex PCR reads, holding one entry per CDR3 protein. In the table there are about 1.2 million distinct CDR3 sequences, about 40% of which are singletons. A few counts support this clonotype. This TCR was recovered from an adult man with Graves' hyperthyroidism. The gene calls are TRBV9 and TRBJ2-7; 10 positions agree with TRBD1. Sequencing input: peripheral blood or thyroid tissue (not recorded which). The chain's CDR3 is CASSFDRGLGEQYF. The CDR3 DNA reads as TGTGCCAGCAGCTTCGACAGGGGGCTAGGGGAGCAGTACTTC.